These 32 T cell receptor beta chains came from one sample sequenced in a study of T cell responses to AZD1222 COVID-19 vaccine. Profiled with immunoSEQ multiplex PCR; TCRdb holds only in-frame clones, not every one. The table shows 120,000 or so clones, with 75% to 85% occurring only once. The sequencing used peripheral blood, collected 28 days after the second AZD1222 dose. These receptor sequences come from an adult who received the AZD1222 COVID-19 vaccine.

The chain couples TRBV10-3 to TRBJ1-1; possibly TRBD1 for D (6 bases). The CDR3 contains 13 residues. The germline V and J ends were trimmed by 9 bases and 3 bases, with 14 bases remaining between them. Germline CDR1 is ENHRY and CDR2 is SYGVKD. The CDR3: CAINFGGDTEAFF. In nucleotides, the CDR3 is TGTGCCATAAACTTTGGGGGCGACACTGAAGCTTTCTTT.

This chain links TRBV6-1 with TRBJ2-4; D not resolved. V was cut by 0 bases and J by 5 bases, with 8 bases left in between. CDR1 MNHNS and CDR2 SASEGT come from the germline V gene. The CDR3 length is 14 residues. In DNA, the CDR3 is TGTGCCAGCAGTGAAGCGCTTGGGGAAAACATTCAGTACTTC. This gives the protein CASSEALGENIQYF.

The chain employs TRBV11-3 and TRBJ2-7; 9 bases line up with TRBD1. The CDR3 covers 17 residues. Germline lookup yields CDR1 SGHNT and CDR2 YENEEA. The V gene end was trimmed by 5 bases and the J gene end by 4 bases; junction bases not matched to a gene: 15. The CDR3: CASSTEKTGTGRYEQYF. The CDR3, as DNA: TGTGCCAGCAGCACAGAAAAGACCGGGACAGGGAGATACGAGCAGTACTTC.

V and J are TRBV7-2 and TRBJ2-3; D unresolved. Per the germline V gene, CDR1 is SGHTA and CDR2 is FQGNSA. This CDR3 region has 13 residues. The ends were cut back, 6 bases at V and 3 bases at J, with 10 bases in the middle. This CDR3 reads CASRRTGTDTQYF. For the CDR3, the DNA is TGTGCCAGCAGGCGTACCGGGACAGATACGCAGTATTTT.

This clone appeared a single time. The chain uses TRBV20-1 and TRBJ2-7; TRBD2 is a possible D gene (5 bases). V was cut by 3 bases and J by 7 bases, with 19 bases left in between. The CDR3 has 14 residues. From germline, CDR1 is DFQATT and CDR2 SNEGSKA (reference sequence). CDR3: CSASPGGTTGEQYF. CDR3 nucleotide sequence: TGCAGTGCTAGTCCGGGCGGAACAACGGGGGAGCAGTACTTC.

Written as DNA, the CDR3 is TGTGCCAGCTCACCATTAGGGGGAACTAATAATTCACCCCTCCACTTT. Protein product: CASSPLGGTNNSPLHF. This chain uses TRBV18 with TRBJ1-6; perhaps TRBD1 as D (6 bases). V gave up 2 bases and J gave up 5 bases, with 13 bases separating them. Per the germline V gene, CDR1 is KGHSH and CDR2 is LQKENI. This CDR3 contains 16 residues.

The chain recombines TRBV10-2 with TRBJ2-2; D is undetermined. With 5 bases removed from V and 0 bases from J, the gap between germline ends came to 10 bases. CDR1 and CDR2 from the germline V gene are WSHSY and SAAADI. This CDR3 has 15 amino acids. The CDR3 is CASSQRSSNTGELFF. The CDR3 nucleotides read TGCGCCAGCAGTCAAAGGTCATCGAACACCGGGGAGCTGTTTTTT.

The chain joins TRBV28 to TRBJ2-1; TRBD2 is a possible D gene (6 bases). Germline-derived CDR1 and CDR2 are MDHEN and SYDVKM. The CDR3 totals 14 residues. The V end lost 6 bases, the J end lost 9 bases, and 18 bases lay between the germline ends. The CDR3 coding sequence is TGTGCCAGCAGCCCCCGAAACCTGGGAGGTGAGCAGTTCTTC. The encoded protein is CASSPRNLGGEQFF.

V is TRBV7-9 and J is TRBJ1-2; 11 nucleotides match TRBD1. There are 17 residues in the CDR3. Trimming cost V 1 base and J 3 bases; bases outside gene matches: 7. CDR1 SEHNR and CDR2 FQNEAQ come from the germline V gene (reference sequence). The CDR3 nucleotides read TGTGCCAGCAGCTTAGGGACAGGGGGCTTCGCGGACTATGGCTACACCTTC. It translates to CASSLGTGGFADYGYTF.

The rearrangement links TRBV24-1 to TRBJ2-5; D is uncertain. The CDR3 has 15 amino acids. Germline CDR1 and CDR2: KGHDR and SFDVKD. The ends were cut back, 3 bases at V and 1 base at J, with 11 bases in the middle. CDR3 amino acids: CATSDVVGFQETQYF. The CDR3, as DNA: TGTGCCACCAGTGATGTGGTCGGGTTCCAAGAGACCCAGTACTTC.

This sequence joins TRBV12-3 or TRBV12-4 and TRBJ2-5, with D unclear. The CDR3 runs 12 residues. V gave up 4 bases and J gave up 3 bases, with 6 bases separating them. The CDR3 nucleotides read TGTGCCAGCAGTTCGACGGAAGAGACCCAGTACTTC. It encodes CASSSTEETQYF.

This clone has a single count. Sequence at one end of the junction differs from germline and may be a read error. The chain couples TRBV11-2 to TRBJ2-7; TRBD2 might be the D (7 bases). Germline V gene lookup returns CDR1 SGHAT and CDR2 FQNNGV. This CDR3 has 15 amino acids. DNA of the CDR3: TGTGCCAGCAACTTAAAAGGGGGGGCAAGCTACGAGCAGTACTTC. Translating it yields CASNLKGGASYEQYF. Filled out from reference TRBV11-2 and TRBJ2-7, the complete variable domain reads EAGVAQSPRYKIIEKRQSVAFWCNPISGHATLYWYQQILGQGPKLLIQFQNNGVVDDSQLPKDRFSAERLKGVDSTLKIQPAKLEDSAVYLCASNLKGGASYEQYFGPGTRLTVT.

The V call is TRBV7-2, the J call TRBJ1-2; D not resolved. Trimming cost V 1 base and J 4 bases, with 10 bases left between them. From germline, CDR1 is SGHTA and CDR2 FQGNSA. The CDR3 totals 14 residues. CDR3 protein: CASSLGSGLYGYTF. CDR3 in DNA: TGTGCCAGCAGCTTAGGTTCAGGCCTCTATGGCTACACCTTC.

V and J are TRBV29-1 and TRBJ1-6; D ambiguous. The germline gives CDR1 SQVTM, CDR2 ANQGSEA. The length of the CDR3 is 12 residues. Trimming pared 4 bases from V and 5 bases from J, leaving 6 bases between. The CDR3 protein is CSVGTDNSPLHF. CDR3 bases: TGCAGCGTTGGTACAGATAATTCACCCCTCCACTTT.

The chain has TRBV6-5 and TRBJ2-7, with TRBD2 matching 8 bases. Looked up from germline, CDR1 is MNHEY and CDR2 is SVGAGI. J lost 1 base, V lost 7 bases, and 3 bases had no gene match. This CDR3 has 13 amino acids. CDR3 amino acids: CASNRGGSYEQYF. In DNA form, the CDR3 reads TGTGCCAGCAACCGGGGGGGGTCCTACGAGCAGTACTTC.

This chain joins TRBV7-3 and TRBJ2-7; possible D gene TRBD1, 6 bases. The CDR3 is made up of 14 amino acids. Germline V gene sequence: CDR1 SGHTA, CDR2 FQGTGA. V was clipped by 0 bases and J by 0 bases, with 6 bases between them. The CDR3 reads CASSLTGGSYEQYF. The CDR3 nucleotides read TGTGCCAGCAGCTTAACAGGGGGCTCCTACGAGCAGTACTTC.

This clone was observed a few times. The rearrangement joins TRBV4-2 to TRBJ2-7; D is tentatively TRBD1 or TRBD2 (6 bases each). The CDR3 runs 14 residues. CDR1 is LGHNA and CDR2 is YNFKEQ in the germline V gene. V lost 4 bases to trimming and J lost 1 base, with 11 bases between them. The CDR3 DNA reads as TGTGCCAGCAGCCTAGGGGGGACGTCCTACGAGCAGTACTTC. Its translation is CASSLGGTSYEQYF.

A few counts support this clone. The chain is built from TRBV6-5 and TRBJ2-1; the D gene is possibly TRBD1 (5 bases). The CDR3 spans 15 residues. Germline V lookup: CDR1 MNHEY, CDR2 SVGAGI. V gave up 7 bases and J gave up 0 bases, with 13 bases separating them. The CDR3 bases are TGTGCCAGCAAGAAGGGGCTCGGCTCCTACAATGAGCAGTTCTTC. This encodes CASKKGLGSYNEQFF.

The chain couples TRBV7-2 to TRBJ2-7, with D possibly TRBD2 on 7 matching bases. The CDR3 contains 15 residues. Looked up from germline, CDR1 is SGHTA and CDR2 is FQGNSA. V lost 1 base and J lost 4, with 14 bases in between. DNA for the CDR3: TGTGCCAGCAGCTTAGAAGGAGGGGGGGCTTACGAGCAGTACTTC. Amino acids: CASSLEGGGAYEQYF.

There are a few counts of this clone. The chain links TRBV5-1 to TRBJ1-1; D is perhaps TRBD1 (5 bases). The CDR3 loop spans 14 amino acids. V was trimmed by 0 bases and J by 2 bases, leaving 8 bases between them. CDR1 and CDR2 (germline): SGHRS, YFSETQ. In DNA form, the CDR3 reads TGCGCCAGCAGCTTGGCTGGGGACAACACTGAAGCTTTCTTT. Encoded protein: CASSLAGDNTEAFF.

The genes are TRBV19 and TRBJ2-3; tentatively, D is TRBD2 (5 bases). Per the germline V gene, CDR1 is LNHDA and CDR2 is SQIVND (reference sequence). The ends were cut back, 7 bases at V and 4 bases at J, with 12 bases in the middle. There are 13 residues in the CDR3. The CDR3 DNA reads TGTGCCAGTACCACCTGGACTTCAGATACGCAGTATTTT. It is translated as CASTTWTSDTQYF. The variable domain in full, completed from reference TRBV19 and TRBJ2-3, reads DGGITQSPKYLFRKEGQNVTLSCEQNLNHDAMYWYRQDPGQGLRLIYYSQIVNDFQKGDIAEGYSVSREKKESFPLTVTSAQKNPTAFYLCASTTWTSDTQYFGPGTRLTVL.

The rearrangement joins TRBV5-5 to TRBJ1-2; possibly TRBD1 for D (5 bases). The CDR3 extends over 15 amino acids. Germline V CDR1 and CDR2: SGHKS, YYEKEE (reference sequence). The V end lost 8 bases, the J end lost 0 bases, and 17 bases lay between the germline ends. The CDR3 spells CASRDGYTPNYGYTF. In DNA, the CDR3 is TGTGCCAGTCGGGACGGATATACCCCTAACTATGGCTACACCTTC.

The chain employs TRBV19 and TRBJ1-5; D might be TRBD1 (5 bases). The length of the CDR3 is 17 residues. Trimming removed 5 bases at V and 4 bases at J, with 21 bases between. The germline gives CDR1 LNHDA, CDR2 SQIVND (reference sequence). The CDR3 spells CASSDFILGARNQPQHF. As DNA, the CDR3 is TGTGCCAGTAGTGATTTTATCTTAGGGGCCAGGAATCAGCCCCAGCATTTT.

The genes are TRBV4-1 and TRBJ1-6, with D perhaps matching TRBD1 (6 bases). Germline CDR1 MGHRA, CDR2 YSYEKL. This CDR3 is built from 16 residues. V shed 9 bases and J shed 6 bases, with 21 bases lying between them. CDR3: CASRTPITGFNSPLHF. As DNA, the CDR3 is TGCGCCAGTCGGACTCCTATTACAGGGTTTAATTCACCCCTCCACTTT.

The chain couples TRBV5-6 to TRBJ1-6; no clear D gene. Germline V CDR1 and CDR2: SGHDT, YYEEEE. The CDR3 is 14 residues long. The V and J ends lost 4 bases and 1 base respectively, with 6 bases between them. The CDR3 sequence is CASSLVSYNSPLHF. CDR3 coding DNA: TGTGCCAGCAGCCTGGTTTCCTATAATTCACCCCTCCACTTT.

Only one count was recorded for this clone. The CDR3 DNA sequence: TGTGCCGCGCCACTAACCCGGGGCCTGGCGGGAGCTTTCTTT. Translating it yields CAAPLTRGLAGAFF. The chain joins TRBV19 to TRBJ1-1; D possibly corresponds to TRBD1 (5 bases). The V gene's germline CDR1 is LNHDA and CDR2 SQIVND (reference sequence). The CDR3 covers 14 residues. The V end lost 11 bases, the J end lost 10 bases, and 26 bases lay between the germline ends.

This clone was counted a single time. This chain uses TRBV7-2 with TRBJ2-3; 10 bases agree with TRBD1. This CDR3 region has 16 residues. Trimming cost V 5 bases and J 1 base; bases outside gene matches: 6. Germline CDR1 SGHTA, CDR2 FQGNSA. The CDR3 DNA is TGTGCCAGCAGCGTCTCCGGGACAGGGGGCACAGATACGCAGTATTTT. It yields the protein CASSVSGTGGTDTQYF.

For the CDR3, the DNA is TGTGCCAGCAGCTCCACCCGACAGGGCTACGAGCAGTACTTC. Its protein is CASSSTRQGYEQYF. The V gene is TRBV11-2, the J gene TRBJ2-7, with 7 bases lining up with TRBD1. V shed 4 bases, J shed 3 bases, and the junction held 6 bases outside the gene matches. Germline loops: CDR1 SGHAT, CDR2 FQNNGV. The length of the CDR3 is 14 residues.

This clone was recorded once. The gene calls are TRBV9 and TRBJ1-3, with TRBD1 as a possible D gene (5 bases). Germline V gene data show CDR1 as SGDLS and CDR2 as YYNGEE. CDR3 length: 14 amino acids. V was pared by 0 bases and J by 3 bases, with 7 bases between. DNA for the CDR3: TGTGCCAGCAGCGTAGCAGGGTTTGGAAACACCATATATTTT. It translates to CASSVAGFGNTIYF.

V gene TRBV3-1 (or the pseudogene TRBV3-2) combines with J gene TRBJ1-1, with D maybe TRBD1 (6 bases). V lost 4 bases, J lost 3 bases, and 21 bases lay in between. The CDR3 spans 17 residues. CDR1 is LGHDT and CDR2 is YNNKEL in the germline V gene (reference sequence). Here the CDR3 DNA reads TGTGCCAGCAGCCGCATGCTGGGCAGAGGGGGGGACACTGAAGCTTTCTTT. Its protein is CASSRMLGRGGDTEAFF.

J is TRBJ1-4 and V is TRBV23-1; D ambiguous. TRBV23-1 is annotated as an ORF whose role is uncertain. V was shortened by 1 base and J by 14 bases, with 26 bases between the two germline ends. The CDR3 runs to 17 residues. The CDR3 loop reads CASSQWTSGRVVLMLFF. In nucleotides, the CDR3 is TGCGCCAGCAGTCAATGGACTAGCGGGAGGGTCGTGTTGATGCTGTTTTTT.

The chain is built from TRBV6-6 and TRBJ1-2; 10 nucleotides align to TRBD1. The J segment lost 5 bases and the V segment lost 6 bases, leaving 9 bases of the junction unmatched. Germline V gene sequence: CDR1 MNHNY, CDR2 SVGAGI (reference sequence). CDR3 length equals 15 residues. The CDR3 nucleotides are TGTGCCAGCAGCACTCGACAGGGGGCAGGGTATGGCTACACCTTC. Translating gives CASSTRQGAGYGYTF.